The rows below give T cell receptor beta chains drawn from one sample of a study of T cell changes during pregnancy in multiple sclerosis. Repertoires were generated with immunoSEQ multiplex PCR, while TCRdb's copy carries only in-frame clones and drops some. The profile shows over 30,000 clones, 85% to 90% of them singletons. The sample was CD8+ T cells from peripheral blood mononuclear cells, taken in the third trimester of pregnancy. Every receptor here comes from a female donor with multiple sclerosis, enrolled in a pregnancy study. Both conserved end residues are part of each CDR3. A D gene is named only where the DNA matches it firmly. Expanded clones get a size class; other rows say once, few or many, or leave the size out.

d_call j_call clone_size v_call cdr3_aa cdr3_nt
NA TRBJ2-7 NA TRBV5-5 CASSLSGTSTYEQYF TGTGCCAGCAGCTTGAGTGGGACTTCTACCTACGAGCAGTACTTC
NA TRBJ2-3 NA TRBV2 CASSGGGRSTDTQYF TGTGCCAGCAGTGGAGGCGGTAGGAGCACAGATACGCAGTATTTT
TRBD1 TRBJ1-1 NA TRBV9 CASSAGQSTEAFF TGTGCCAGCAGCGCGGGACAGTCCACTGAAGCTTTCTTT
TRBD1 TRBJ1-1 NA TRBV14 CASSQRTGLGTEAFF TGTGCCAGCAGCCAAAGGACAGGTCTTGGGACTGAAGCTTTCTTT
NA TRBJ1-2 NA TRBV21-1 CASRDRWYGYTF TGTGCCAGCAGGGACAGGTGGTATGGCTACACCTTC
NA TRBJ1-2 once TRBV13 CASSPTNYGYTF TGTGCCAGCAGCCCAACTAACTATGGCTACACCTTC
TRBD1 TRBJ2-1 once TRBV4-2 CASSQKPGQEISYNEQFF TGTGCCAGCAGCCAAAAACCGGGACAGGAGATTTCCTACAATGAGCAGTTCTTC
TRBD1 TRBJ2-7 NA TRBV4-3 CASSHAPGQGTYEQYF TGCGCCAGCAGCCATGCACCGGGACAGGGCACCTACGAGCAGTACTTC
TRBD1 TRBJ1-2 NA TRBV7-2 CASSPPGQGIYLLYGYTF TGTGCCAGCAGCCCTCCGGGACAGGGTATTTACTTGCTCTATGGCTACACCTTC
TRBD1 TRBJ2-6 NA TRBV7-8 CASSIRGQGSGANVLTF TGTGCCAGCAGCATTAGGGGGCAGGGGTCTGGGGCCAACGTCCTGACTTTC
NA TRBJ2-1 NA TRBV6-5 CASSYSPDNEQFF TGTGCCAGCAGTTACTCGCCGGACAATGAGCAGTTCTTC
NA TRBJ1-5 NA TRBV6-5 CASRHRQESNQPQHF TGTGCCAGCAGGCATCGACAGGAATCCAATCAGCCCCAGCATTTT
TRBD2 TRBJ2-3 NA TRBV14 CASSQSGGPPDTQYF TGTGCCAGCAGCCAAAGCGGGGGGCCTCCGGATACGCAGTATTTT
TRBD1 TRBJ1-3 NA TRBV19 CASSTGQGRSGNTIYF TGTGCCAGTAGTACCGGACAGGGAAGATCTGGAAACACCATATATTTT
TRBD2 TRBJ2-3 once TRBV9 CASSAVGASGNTDTQYF TGTGCCAGCAGCGCGGTAGGGGCTAGCGGAAACACAGATACGCAGTATTTT
NA TRBJ2-3 NA TRBV29-1 CSVASGQTDTQYF TGCAGCGTTGCCTCAGGGCAGACAGATACGCAGTATTTT
TRBD2 TRBJ2-1 NA TRBV7-2 CASSLGAGGSYNEQFF TGTGCCAGCAGCTTAGGAGCGGGGGGGTCCTACAATGAGCAGTTCTTC
TRBD2 TRBJ2-7 NA TRBV11-2 CASSLGGGYEQYF TGTGCCAGCAGCTTAGGGGGGGGCTACGAGCAGTACTTC
NA TRBJ1-1 NA TRBV27 CASSSIQGLMNTEAFF TGTGCCAGCAGTTCGATCCAGGGGCTAATGAACACTGAAGCTTTCTTT
NA TRBJ1-5 NA TRBV21-1 CASSKDEGALGNQPQHF TGTGCCAGCAGCAAAGACGAAGGGGCCCTCGGCAATCAGCCCCAGCATTTT
TRBD1 TRBJ2-7 NA TRBV9 CASSVQDREYEQYF TGTGCCAGCAGCGTACAGGACAGGGAATACGAGCAGTACTTC
TRBD2 TRBJ2-5 NA TRBV6-1 CASSGSSGQETQYF TGTGCCAGCAGTGGGAGTAGCGGGCAAGAGACCCAGTACTTC
NA TRBJ1-2 NA TRBV4-2 CASSPTDFNYGYTF TGTGCCAGCAGCCCGACAGACTTTAACTATGGCTACACCTTC
NA TRBJ2-7 NA TRBV5-4 CASSPDSSTYEQYF TGTGCCAGCAGCCCGGACTCCTCTACCTACGAGCAGTACTTC
NA TRBJ1-2 once TRBV7-2 CASSLANYMESENGYTF TGTGCCAGCAGCTTAGCGAATTATATGGAGAGCGAAAATGGCTACACCTTC
NA TRBJ2-2 NA TRBV9 CASRGRTGELFF TGTGCCAGCAGGGGGCGGACCGGGGAGCTGTTTTTT
TRBD1 TRBJ2-5 NA TRBV19 CASRGQGTASQETQYF TGTGCCAGTAGGGGTCAGGGGACAGCGAGCCAAGAGACCCAGTACTTC
TRBD1 TRBJ2-5 NA TRBV6-4 CASSEWCTWDSTNETQYF TGTGCCAGCAGTGAGTGGTGTACCTGGGACAGCACGAACGAGACCCAGTACTTC
NA TRBJ2-2 NA TRBV6-4 CASSEEGNTGELFF TGTGCCAGCAGTGAGGAGGGGAACACCGGGGAGCTGTTTTTT
TRBD2 TRBJ2-5 NA TRBV29-1 CSVDSWDYTQETQYF TGCAGCGTTGACAGTTGGGACTATACCCAAGAGACCCAGTACTTC
NA TRBJ1-5 NA TRBV9 CASSVGGGRQPQHF TGTGCCAGCAGCGTAGGAGGAGGAAGGCAGCCCCAGCATTTT
NA TRBJ1-2 NA TRBV4-3 CASSQSLVGDYGYTF TGCGCCAGCAGCCAATCCTTGGTGGGCGATTATGGCTACACCTTC
NA TRBJ1-5 once TRBV19 CASSTPPGQPQHF TGTGCCAGTAGTACGCCCCCGGGTCAGCCCCAGCATTTT
TRBD1 TRBJ2-7 NA TRBV4-1 CASSQEQDRGAEQYF TGCGCCAGCAGCCAAGAACAGGACAGGGGTGCCGAGCAGTACTTC
TRBD1 TRBJ2-5 NA TRBV4-1 CASSFNRGQETQYF TGCGCCAGCAGCTTCAACAGGGGTCAAGAGACCCAGTACTTC
TRBD2 TRBJ2-5 NA TRBV7-3 CASSLTPGGALETQYF TGTGCCAGCAGCTTAACCCCCGGGGGGGCATTAGAGACCCAGTACTTC
NA TRBJ2-1 NA TRBV11-2 CASSLDRVMEQFF TGTGCCAGCAGCTTAGATCGGGTAATGGAGCAGTTCTTC
NA TRBJ1-1 NA TRBV7-9 CATRQNTEAFF TGTGCCACCCGACAGAACACTGAAGCTTTCTTT